This record concerns one T cell receptor (beta chain) sequence. This table comes from immunoSEQ multiplex PCR, and its TCRdb copy is limited to in-frame clones, with some not included. The sample consists of 150,000 to 200,000 clones, roughly 94% of them appearing once. There are 15 residues in the CDR3. V gave up 0 bases and J gave up 6 bases; unmatched junction bases: 4. Germline V lookup: CDR1 KGHSH, CDR2 LQKENI. This entry belongs to a study of control samples from healthy donors and cancer patients. Sequencing was carried out using blood. The rearrangement uses TRBV18 and TRBJ2-1; 8 nucleotides align to TRBD2. The source is a woman younger than 30 in good health. The DNA of the CDR3 is TGTGCCAGCTCACCACCGGCGGCGGGGGGCAATGAGCAGTTCTTC. It is translated as CASSPPAAGGNEQFF.